This is a list of T cell receptor beta chains from one sample in a study of molecular identifiers for immune sequencing clone quantification. TCRdb re-called the PCR reads with MiXCR, one entry per CDR3 protein. The repertoire includes a few hundred thousand distinct CDR3 sequences, around 23% of them detected once, and approximately 0.8% sits in the top ten. The sequencing sample was made of naive CD8+ T cells from blood, with Jurkat cell RNA spiked in. These TCRs come from a human donor in good health. Some libraries in this study had Jurkat cell RNA spiked in. The CDR3 runs from the conserved cysteine through the conserved F or W. The D gene is left open where the match is weak. Size is stated for part of the rows, as once, few or many counts, or as a class when the clone is expanded.

len | abundance | d_gene | j_gene | v_gene | CDR3aa | CDR3nt
17 | many | TRBD1 | TRBJ1-1 | TRBV4-1 | CASSLHGQGPIGSEAFF | TGCGCCAGCAGCCTCCATGGACAGGGGCCCATCGGATCTGAAGCTTTCTTT
14 | NA | NA | TRBJ2-7 | TRBV11-2 | CASSPEGWHYEQYF | TGTGCCAGCAGCCCTGAGGGCTGGCACTACGAGCAGTACTTC
17 | NA | NA | TRBJ2-5 | TRBV10-3 | CAISVTYPGLRQETQYF | TGTGCCATCAGTGTTACCTACCCGGGACTCCGTCAAGAGACCCAGTACTTC
16 | NA | NA | TRBJ2-2 | TRBV12-3/TRBV12-4 | CGSSSGENTNTGELFF | TGTGGCAGCAGTTCAGGAGAAAACACGAACACCGGGGAGCTGTTTTTT
14 | few | NA | TRBJ1-6 | TRBV5-1 | CASSLERGNSPLHF | TGCGCCAGCAGCTTGGAGAGGGGTAATTCACCCCTCCACTTT
14 | many | NA | TRBJ1-1 | TRBV21-1 | CASGNGRFLTEAFF | TGTGCCAGCGGTAACGGGCGGTTTCTCACTGAAGCTTTCTTT
15 | many | TRBD1 | TRBJ1-6 | TRBV27 | CASSATGGGNSPLHF | TGTGCCAGCAGTGCAACAGGGGGCGGGAATTCACCCCTCCACTTT
16 | NA | TRBD2 | TRBJ2-2 | TRBV9 | CASSAPSGSGVGELFF | TGTGCCAGCAGCGCGCCTAGCGGGAGCGGCGTCGGGGAGCTGTTTTTT
14 | NA | NA | TRBJ2-1 | TRBV12-3/TRBV12-4 | CASSTFGPYNEQFF | TGTGCCAGCAGTACGTTTGGGCCCTACAATGAGCAGTTCTTC
15 | NA | TRBD1 | TRBJ2-5 | TRBV6-2/TRBV6-3 | CASSPLTGTEETQYF | TGTGCCAGCAGTCCACTGACCGGGACAGAAGAGACCCAGTACTTC
13 | few | NA | TRBJ1-2 | TRBV20-1 | CSAREGSNYGYTF | TGCAGTGCTAGAGAGGGCAGTAACTATGGCTACACCTTC
13 | many | NA | TRBJ2-7 | TRBV28 | CASTSGSAYEQYF | TGTGCCAGCACGTCAGGGTCGGCCTACGAGCAGTACTTC
14 | NA | NA | TRBJ2-7 | TRBV2 | CASSPGTLAYEQYF | TGTGCCAGCAGTCCCGGGACTCTCGCCTACGAGCAGTACTTC
16 | NA | NA | TRBJ2-7 | TRBV7-9 | CASSAETGTSSYEQYF | TGTGCCAGCAGCGCCGAGACTGGCACGAGCTCCTACGAGCAGTACTTC
15 | NA | NA | TRBJ1-2 | TRBV30 | CAWSVFQLTNYGYTF | TGTGCCTGGAGTGTATTCCAGCTGACTAACTATGGCTACACCTTC
16 | few | TRBD1 | TRBJ2-7 | TRBV6-6 | CASSLDRGLYSYEQYF | TGTGCCAGCAGTTTAGACAGGGGGCTATATTCCTACGAGCAGTACTTC
15 | NA | TRBD1 | TRBJ2-7 | TRBV5-6 | CASSEQGTGSWGQYF | TGTGCCAGCAGCGAGCAAGGGACAGGGTCTTGGGGGCAGTACTTC
16 | few | NA | TRBJ2-7 | TRBV6-6 | CASSSGWGWSSYEQYF | TGTGCCAGCTCCTCGGGTTGGGGATGGAGCTCCTACGAGCAGTACTTC
15 | few | TRBD1 | TRBJ1-2 | TRBV27 | CASSLSPGGDQSYTF | TGTGCCAGCAGTTTATCCCCAGGGGGCGATCAAAGCTACACCTTC
13 | NA | NA | TRBJ1-1 | TRBV30 | CAWSPTGSAEAFF | TGTGCCTGGAGTCCGACTGGCAGTGCAGAAGCTTTCTTT
17 | NA | TRBD1 | TRBJ2-2 | TRBV12-3/TRBV12-4 | CASSGGQGAGNTGELLF | TGTGCCAGCAGTGGGGGACAGGGGGCCGGGAACACCGGGGAGCTGTTGTTT
13 | NA | NA | TRBJ2-3 | TRBV30 | CAWSLQAADTQYF | TGTGCCTGGAGTCTTCAGGCGGCAGATACGCAGTATTTT
15 | NA | NA | TRBJ2-3 | TRBV15 | CATSREGQPQDTQYF | TGTGCCACCAGCAGAGAGGGCCAGCCACAAGATACGCAGTATTTT
15 | NA | NA | TRBJ2-1 | TRBV7-6 | CASSLVMRTPREQFF | TGTGCCAGCAGCTTAGTCATGCGGACTCCACGGGAGCAGTTCTTC
13 | few | TRBD2 | TRBJ2-2 | TRBV29-1 | CSVEREDAGELFF | TGCAGCGTTGAACGGGAGGACGCCGGGGAGCTGTTTTTT
13 | few | NA | TRBJ1-2 | TRBV28 | CASSFRLGDGYTF | TGTGCCAGCAGTTTTAGGCTAGGGGACGGCTACACCTTC
17 | NA | NA | TRBJ2-7 | TRBV4-3 | CASSQGVGPLQPYEQYF | TGCGCCAGCAGCCAAGGCGTGGGACCTTTACAACCCTACGAGCAGTACTTC
15 | NA | TRBD1 | TRBJ2-5 | TRBV6-5 | CASSYGGQGAETQYF | TGTGCCAGCAGTTATGGAGGACAGGGGGCTGAGACCCAGTACTTC
15 | NA | NA | TRBJ2-3 | TRBV12-3/TRBV12-4 | CASSLASQLTDPQYF | TGTGCCAGCAGTTTAGCGTCGCAGTTAACAGATCCGCAGTATTTT
12 | NA | NA | TRBJ2-7 | TRBV11-2 | CASSGVEDAQYF | TGTGCCAGCAGCGGGGTAGAAGACGCGCAGTACTTC
17 | few | NA | TRBJ2-3 | TRBV6-2/TRBV6-3 | CASSPSLGEGFTDTQYF | TGTGCCAGCAGTCCATCCTTGGGGGAAGGATTCACAGATACGCAGTATTTT
17 | NA | TRBD1 | TRBJ1-1 | TRBV4-2 | CASSQPGQGAGDTEAFF | TGTGCCAGCAGCCAACCTGGACAGGGGGCAGGGGACACTGAAGCTTTCTTT
16 | few | TRBD2 | TRBJ2-3 | TRBV7-4 | CASSPNRREEADTQYF | TGTGCCAGCAGCCCGAATCGGCGGGAGGAGGCAGATACGCAGTATTTT
15 | few | NA | TRBJ2-3 | TRBV9 | CASSGPLADTDTQYF | TGTGCCAGCAGCGGGCCACTCGCTGACACAGATACGCAGTATTTT
11 | NA | NA | TRBJ2-7 | TRBV29-1 | CSVEALNEQYF | TGCAGCGTCGAAGCTCTAAACGAGCAGTACTTC
16 | NA | NA | TRBJ1-3 | TRBV12-3/TRBV12-4 | CASSYYRPKSGNTIYF | TGTGCCAGCAGCTACTACAGGCCCAAATCTGGAAACACCATATATTTT
15 | few | TRBD2 | TRBJ2-1 | TRBV12-3/TRBV12-4 | CASSLGGGAGNEQFF | TGTGCCAGCAGTTTGGGCGGGGGGGCCGGCAATGAGCAGTTCTTC
14 | NA | TRBD1 | TRBJ2-2 | TRBV20-1 | CSARDFGQGAKLFF | TGCAGTGCTAGAGATTTCGGGCAGGGGGCAAAGCTGTTTTTT
15 | few | NA | TRBJ2-7 | TRBV9 | CASSADHGYTYEQYF | TGTGCCAGCAGCGCTGATCACGGGTATACCTACGAGCAGTACTTC
15 | many | TRBD2 | TRBJ2-7 | TRBV3-1 | CASSHGPGGSYEQYF | TGTGCCAGCAGCCACGGTCCGGGAGGTTCCTACGAGCAGTACTTC